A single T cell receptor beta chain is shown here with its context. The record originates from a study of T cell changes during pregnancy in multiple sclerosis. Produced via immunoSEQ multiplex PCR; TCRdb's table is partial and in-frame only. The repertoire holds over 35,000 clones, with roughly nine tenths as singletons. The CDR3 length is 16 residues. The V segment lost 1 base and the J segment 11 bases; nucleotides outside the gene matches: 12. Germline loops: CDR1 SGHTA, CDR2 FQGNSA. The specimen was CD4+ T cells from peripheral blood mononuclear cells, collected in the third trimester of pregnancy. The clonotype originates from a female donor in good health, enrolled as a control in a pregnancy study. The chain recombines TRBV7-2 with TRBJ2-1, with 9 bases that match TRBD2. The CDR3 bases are TGTGCCAGCAGCTTAGAGTGGAGCGGGAGGATAAATAAGCAGTTCTTC. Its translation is CASSLEWSGRINKQFF.